Shown below are 15 T cell receptor beta chains from a single sample sequenced in a study of T cell changes during pregnancy in multiple sclerosis. The assay was immunoSEQ multiplex PCR, and TCRdb's table has in-frame clones only and misses some. The data show roughly 93,000 clones, 92% seen once. The sequencing used peripheral blood, collected after pregnancy. These receptors originate from a female donor in good health, enrolled as a control in a pregnancy study.

This sequence joins TRBV11-1 and TRBJ2-7; 8 positions agree with TRBD1. This CDR3 region has 15 residues. With 0 bases clipped from V and 5 bases from J, the junction kept 6 bases outside the gene matches. The germline V gene encodes CDR1 SGHAT and CDR2 FQDESV (reference sequence). CDR3 sequence (DNA): TGTGCCAGCAGCTTAGCGCCAGGGGGCGGAAACGAGCAGTACTTC. Translated: CASSLAPGGGNEQYF. The full variable domain, in which reference TRBV11-1 and TRBJ2-7 provide the parts outside the CDR3, is EAEVAQSPRYKITEKSQAVAFWCDPISGHATLYWYRQILGQGPELLVQFQDESVVDDSQLPKDRFSAERLKGVDSTLKIQPAELGDSAMYLCASSLAPGGGNEQYFGPGTRLTVT.

This chain joins TRBV27 and TRBJ2-3; 11 nucleotides agree with TRBD2. The V and J ends lost 5 bases and 0 bases, in that order; junction bases with no gene match: 7. CDR1 and CDR2 from the germline V gene are MNHEY and SMNVEV (reference sequence). The CDR3 extends over 17 amino acids. For the CDR3, the DNA is TGTGCCAGCAGTCCCCCGACTAGCGGGGTTAGCACAGATACGCAGTATTTT. Protein sequence: CASSPPTSGVSTDTQYF.

The chain employs TRBV5-1 and TRBJ2-4, with 9 nucleotides matching TRBD1. V shed 7 bases, J shed 1 base, and the junction held 12 bases outside the gene matches. The CDR3 spans 17 residues. Germline CDR1 is SGHRS and CDR2 is YFSETQ. The CDR3 reads CASRLNLGQGAKNIQYF. CDR3 nucleotide sequence: TGCGCCAGCCGTCTCAATCTCGGACAGGGGGCCAAAAACATTCAGTACTTC.

The rearrangement joins TRBV4-2 to TRBJ2-1, with D tentatively TRBD2 (6 bases). V was cut by 4 bases and J by 0 bases, with 10 bases left in between. Germline assignment: CDR1 LGHNA and CDR2 YNFKEQ. The CDR3 loop spans 15 amino acids. The DNA of the CDR3 is TGTGCCAGCAGCCCGATAGCGGTCTCCTACAATGAGCAGTTCTTC. It encodes CASSPIAVSYNEQFF.

The rearrangement links TRBV5-6 to TRBJ2-3; D is perhaps TRBD2 (6 bases). The CDR3 has 16 amino acids. V was cut by 6 bases and J by 6 bases, with 23 bases left in between. Germline loops: CDR1 SGHDT, CDR2 YYEEEE. The CDR3 DNA reads TGTGCCAGCACCCGCCCGGGACTCCCAAGAGGGGATACGCAGTATTTT. Translated: CASTRPGLPRGDTQYF.

This chain joins TRBV28 and TRBJ2-1; maybe TRBD2 (6 bases). The CDR3 is made up of 14 amino acids. Germline V lookup: CDR1 MDHEN, CDR2 SYDVKM. V dropped 2 bases and J dropped 4 bases, with 9 bases sitting between them. The CDR3 region is CASSLAGRYNEQFF. In DNA, the CDR3 is TGTGCCAGCAGTTTAGCGGGGCGTTACAATGAGCAGTTCTTC.

The V gene is TRBV6-5, the J gene TRBJ1-2, with D hard to call. Deletions cut 2 bases from V and 2 bases from J, with 6 bases between. The CDR3 totals 13 residues. Germline V CDR1 and CDR2: MNHEY, SVGAGI. The CDR3 bases are TGTGCCAGCAGTTACGGAGGGAACTATGGCTACACCTTC. Protein sequence: CASSYGGNYGYTF.

The chain employs TRBV30 and TRBJ1-3, with 8 bases identical to TRBD1. The CDR3 totals 13 residues. V shed 8 bases, J shed 3 bases, and the junction held 6 bases outside the gene matches. Germline CDR1 is GTSNPN and CDR2 is SVGIG (reference sequence). CDR3 in amino acids: CAADRVNGNTIYF. The CDR3 DNA reads as TGTGCCGCGGACAGGGTTAATGGAAACACCATATATTTT.

The V and J genes are TRBV2 and TRBJ2-1; the D gene is possibly TRBD2 (6 bases). This CDR3 comprises 16 residues. Germline CDR1 SNHLY, CDR2 FYNNEI. Trimming left V 6 bases short and J 0 bases short, with 15 bases between. DNA of the CDR3: TGTGCCAGCAGACCGTCGGGACTCAGCTCCTACAATGAGCAGTTCTTC. It specifies CASRPSGLSSYNEQFF.

A single count supports this clone. The CDR3 loop reads CASSRDRGDYGYTF. CDR3 DNA: TGTGCCAGCAGCCGGGACAGGGGGGACTATGGCTACACCTTC. The chain is built from TRBV7-9 and TRBJ1-2; 11 bases match TRBD1. Germline V CDR1 and CDR2: SEHNR, FQNEAQ (reference sequence). The trim removed 5 bases at V and 3 bases at J, leaving 2 bases unmatched. This CDR3 spans 14 amino acids. The variable domain in full, with the rest retrieved from reference TRBV7-9 and TRBJ1-2, is DTGVSQNPRHKITKRGQNVTFRCDPISEHNRLYWYRQTLGQGPEFLTYFQNEAQLEKSRLLSDRFSAERPKGSFSTLEIQRTEQGDSAMYLCASSRDRGDYGYTFGSGTRLTVV.

This chain joins TRBV18 and TRBJ1-2; D might be TRBD1 (5 bases). The V gene lost 1 base and the J gene lost 3 bases, with 12 bases spanning the gap. This CDR3 spans 15 amino acids. The germline V gene encodes CDR1 KGHSH and CDR2 LQKENI. For the CDR3, the DNA is TGTGCCAGCTCACCACGTCAAGGGGAGGACTATGGCTACACCTTC. Translation: CASSPRQGEDYGYTF.

The chain is built from TRBV6-1 and TRBJ2-7, with 14 bases aligning to TRBD2. Looked up from germline, CDR1 is MNHNS and CDR2 is SASEGT. The CDR3 has 15 residues. V was clipped by 3 bases and J by 3 bases; unmatched bases: 1. CDR3 loop: CASSEGTSGSYEQYF. The CDR3 region has the DNA TGTGCCAGCAGTGAGGGGACTAGCGGGAGCTACGAGCAGTACTTC.

The rearrangement joins TRBV7-2 to TRBJ1-5, with 7 positions matching TRBD1. The germline CDR1 and CDR2 sequences are SGHTA and FQGNSA. The V and J ends lost 5 bases and 9 bases, in that order; junction bases with no gene match: 16. The CDR3 is made up of 16 amino acids. DNA for the CDR3: TGTGCCAGCAGCCCCAATACAGGGGCCGGTGTTCTGCCCCAGCATTTT. As protein: CASSPNTGAGVLPQHF.

V usage is TRBV7-8 and J usage is TRBJ2-5; D remains ambiguous. CDR1 and CDR2 from the germline V gene are SGHVS and FQNEAQ. Trimming removed 2 bases at V and 1 base at J, with 2 bases between. This CDR3 contains 12 residues. The CDR3 DNA reads TGTGCCAGCAGCTTACGCCAAGAGACCCAGTACTTC. The encoded protein is CASSLRQETQYF.

The J gene is TRBJ2-7, the V gene TRBV19; D may be TRBD2 (6 bases). The CDR3 is made up of 14 amino acids. V was shortened by 1 base and J by 5 bases, with 12 bases between the two germline ends. Germline V gene sequence: CDR1 LNHDA, CDR2 SQIVND (reference sequence). In DNA form, the CDR3 reads TGTGCCAGTAGTATAGTTGGAGGGATCGACGAGCAGTACTTC. Translation: CASSIVGGIDEQYF. Variable domain in full (rest from reference TRBV19 and TRBJ2-7): DGGITQSPKYLFRKEGQNVTLSCEQNLNHDAMYWYRQDPGQGLRLIYYSQIVNDFQKGDIAEGYSVSREKKESFPLTVTSAQKNPTAFYLCASSIVGGIDEQYFGPGTRLTVT.